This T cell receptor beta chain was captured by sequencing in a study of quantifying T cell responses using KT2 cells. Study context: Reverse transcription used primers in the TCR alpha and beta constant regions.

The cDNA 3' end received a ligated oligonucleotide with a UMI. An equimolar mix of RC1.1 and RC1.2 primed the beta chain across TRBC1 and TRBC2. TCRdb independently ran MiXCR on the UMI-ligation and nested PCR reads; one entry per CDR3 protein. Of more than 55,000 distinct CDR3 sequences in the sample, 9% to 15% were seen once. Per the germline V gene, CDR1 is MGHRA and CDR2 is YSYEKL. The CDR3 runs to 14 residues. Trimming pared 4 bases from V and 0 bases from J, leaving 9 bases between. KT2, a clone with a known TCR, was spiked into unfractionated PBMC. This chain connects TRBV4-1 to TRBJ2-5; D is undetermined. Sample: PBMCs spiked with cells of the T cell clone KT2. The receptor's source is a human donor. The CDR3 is CASSPSRYQETQYF. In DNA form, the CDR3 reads TGCGCCAGCAGCCCATCTAGGTACCAAGAGACCCAGTACTTC.